This T cell receptor beta chain was identified during a study of cytomegalovirus exposure and HLA in healthy donors (dated by TCRdb to between 2016 and 2019). Describing the broader study: In an earlier analysis of around 540 of the donors, approximately 300 Gb of sequence data and just under 120 million unique TCR beta sequences from some 170 million T cells were reported. Across under 500 genotyped donors of the cohort, an average of about 240,000 unique TCR beta nucleotide sequences per donor were sequenced, and roughly 18% of those sequences were non-productive. Using immunosequencing, the study profiled T cell repertoires from 666 subjects and related those repertoires to cytomegalovirus serostatus. Among the roughly 400 genotyped donors, around 81% belonged to the genetic ancestry cluster associated with self-reported Caucasian donors. The later analysis used no new phenotypic data to find candidate immune exposures, relying instead on TCR beta sequences and their occurrence across donors. In an earlier analysis of 587 of the donors, high-throughput TCR beta sequencing was used to judge whether each TCR beta V gene segment behaved as functional or pseudogenic. The number of typed donors differed by locus: about 620-640 for A, B, C, DRB1 and DQB1; 500 to 550 for DQA1; roughly 600 for DPA1; and about 450 for DPB1. Because of strong linkage in the cohort, roughly 5 DR-DQ haplotypes were treated as single units for association and clustering. The study aimed to test whether cataloging public T cell receptors could reveal signatures of past pathogen exposure. In a later analysis, previously published TCR beta repertoires from some 640 donors were re-analyzed and high-resolution HLA genotyping was added so that TCR occurrence patterns could be studied. Every repertoire in the discovery cohort had been generated on one and the same sequencing platform. A later genetic analysis took genome-wide SNP genotypes for about three fifths of the 666 donors and used that subset as a discovery cohort. Alongside the repertoire data, information on donor age, sex, ethnicity and CMV serostatus was compiled. Both class I and class II loci were covered by HLA typing, at four-digit resolution. The study combined high-throughput TCR immunosequencing, statistical association of individual TCRs with disease status, and machine learning to predict cytomegalovirus infection status. Roughly 300 gigabases of sequencing data and roughly 90 million unique TCR sequences were included in an early release covering 550 to 800 HLA-typed donors. A separate validation cohort of roughly 110 different subjects was used in addition to the roughly 670-subject first cohort. What the study reported, not specific to this receptor: In a later analysis, 16,951 TCR beta sequences were associated with specific HLA alleles at a false discovery rate of 0.05. Because HLA typing was missing for some donors at each locus, association tests included only the typed subset. The presence/absence analyses assumed that sequencing depth was roughly uniform across donors, and that assumption may not be true. A cluster of highly shared sequence variants was judged likely to represent a technical artifact of the sequencing pipeline. A later genetic analysis reported fewer N-insertions in productive TCRs among donors in an Asian-associated ancestry cluster than the roughly 640-donor mean. A later genetic analysis associated a missense DCLRE1C variant with V-gene and J-gene trimming of TCR beta chains, and an independent cohort replicated the association. Because the 87-base-pair reads could not distinguish some IMGT-functional V segments, including TRBV6-2 and TRBV6-3, those segments were excluded. Most TCR sequences were observed very rarely across donors, whereas some public TCRs were present in many individuals. CMV serostatus was the only immune exposure information available for the cohort. In a later analysis, HLA-associated TCR beta chains were found to be more clonally expanded and to have lower generation probabilities than equally common non-associated chains. Broadly in line with IMGT annotations, most TCR beta V segments showed up in productive rearrangements about 87% or about 30% of the time in an earlier analysis of 450 to 750 of the donors. Because counts were too low, around 17 rarely observed V segments, including chromosome 9 orphons, were left out of the earlier analysis of 587 of the donors. In vitro tests confirmed that a few of the cytomegalovirus-associated TCR beta chains recognize cytomegalovirus antigens. Only TCR beta chains were sequenced in this cohort, and the absence of alpha or paired-chain data limited detectable features. When HLA alleles, especially DR and DQ, strongly co-occurred, attributing TCR associations to individual alleles was difficult. A total of about 150 TCR beta chains were listed by the study as associated with cytomegalovirus. A later analysis reported that several top co-occurrence clusters appeared linked to parvovirus B19, influenza, CMV and Epstein-Barr virus. A further reported finding was that TCR beta sequences accurately predicted the HLA-A and HLA-B alleles for most subjects in the first cohort. In a later analysis, TCR association rates were found to vary across HLA loci, with the most associated TCRs seen for DRB1 alleles and the fewest for HLA-C alleles. Most CMV-associated TCR beta chains appeared to be HLA-restricted in a later analysis, and the HLA associations seemed to be driven largely by CMV exposure. The authors suggested that the approach could potentially be generalized to other disease states and immunological phenotypes. The classifier was reported to diagnose cytomegalovirus status with high specificity and sensitivity in both the original cohort and the validation cohort. Correlated functional status among segregating V segments might be attributable to linkage disequilibrium, but an unknown experimental factor could not be ruled out.

The CDR3 has 14 amino acids, counting the end cysteine and phenylalanine. The retained sequence is limited to the CDR3, 42 bases, with the frame set at the first base. Trimming takes 0 bases from V and 4 bases from J, and the germline ends sit 9 bases apart. The germline V gene (reference sequence) provides CDR1 LNHDA and CDR2 SQIVND. The cohort consisted of some 670 healthy bone marrow donors. At the time of sampling, every cohort member was nominally healthy, though immune exposures that went unrecorded were likely present. The donor was CMV seronegative and was included in the group of around 320 seronegative cohort members. A peripheral blood sample was collected from each donor, and TCR beta sequencing was performed on peripheral blood mononuclear cells. The Qiagen DNeasy Blood Extraction Kit was used to extract genomic DNA from the blood cell samples. The library was produced with the immunoSEQ multiplex PCR assay. For the multiplex PCR, a mixture combining 60 forward primers for TCR Vbeta segments and 13 reverse primers for TCR Jbeta segments was used. The CDR3 region of rearranged TCR beta genes was amplified from genomic DNA by a multiplex PCR assay. The Illumina HiSeq System was used to sequence the amplified TCR beta libraries as 87-base-pair reads. The authors processed their data as follows. A later analysis tallied tens of millions of unique TCR beta chains across the approximately 670 repertoires, and about 10 million of those chains were shared by two or more donors. To remove PCR and sequencing errors, raw reads were error-corrected and collapsed into unique sequences using a nearest-neighbor algorithm that merged closely related sequences. Alignment of CDR3 sequences to IMGT reference sequences was used to assign V, D and J gene segments. For a sequence to be retained, a match of at least six nucleotides was required to both a V gene segment and a J gene segment. Rearrangements were classified as productive when the CDR3 lacked stop codons and remained in frame with V and J, and all other rearrangements were classified as non-productive. Following IMGT convention, CDR3 was defined as the stretch from the second conserved V-encoded cysteine to the conserved J-encoded phenylalanine. The earlier analysis of about 560 of the donors excluded any sequence lacking an unambiguous match to a single V gene segment. An earlier analysis of fewer than 750 of the donors called V segments functional above 56.7% productive rearrangements and segregating when the between-donor standard deviation exceeded 5%. A statistical classification framework was built for diagnosing cytomegalovirus status from the catalog of TCR beta chain sequences. V and J gene assignment, in a later analysis, came from comparing TCR nucleotide sequences with IMGT/GENE-DB human TR gene sequences. The TCRdist pipeline was used in a later analysis to assign CDR3 sequences and most-parsimonious VDJ recombination scenarios. In a later analysis, every TCR beta chain was defined by the combination of its CDR3 amino acid sequence and its V-gene family, and reads without a unique V-gene family were dropped. In a later analysis, fewer than 600 highly shared, low-generation-probability nucleotide sequences were removed to address suspected cross-contamination and a sequencing artifact. In a later analysis, a clonal expansion index for each public chain was calculated from normalized within-repertoire ranks of inferred template counts. Generation probabilities in a later analysis came from a VDJ recombination model fitted to out-of-frame rearrangements, and those results were checked against IGoR. A later analysis scored TCR-TCR, TCR-HLA and TCR-CMV co-occurrence with hypergeometric tests, applying a repertoire-size bias correction to TCR pairs. To estimate false discovery rates, a later analysis permuted the HLA or CMV assignments 20 times. In a later analysis, co-occurring TCRs were grouped using DBSCAN, and TCRdist sequence similarity was added for clustering within HLA-allele-positive subsets. Co-occurrence clustering excluded repertoires with fewer than 30,000 or more than 120,000 public chains, plus five with anomalous nucleotide sharing. This immuneACCESS table, as held by TCRdb, lists in-frame sequences with V and J called but not all clones. Of the missing ones, under half trace to an unresolved V gene in checked studies; the others have no known cause. For V, J and clone size, that table is used; D and trimming come from the DNA. The sample records about 160,000 clones, less than 85% of which are singletons. 4.3% of the sample belongs to the ten largest clones.

This clone has only a few counts. The clone's antigen remains unknown. Within one base of it there is no much larger clone, and no base qualities were kept. The material sequenced was PBMCs. The receptor was derived from a man aged 35-49 years in good health and CMV-seronegative. The chain couples TRBV19 to TRBJ1-1; the D gene cannot be named for sure. Here is the DNA: TGTGCCAGTAGTATAGAGGAGAGGAGCACTGAAGCTTTCTTT. Translated, this gives CASSIEERSTEAFF.